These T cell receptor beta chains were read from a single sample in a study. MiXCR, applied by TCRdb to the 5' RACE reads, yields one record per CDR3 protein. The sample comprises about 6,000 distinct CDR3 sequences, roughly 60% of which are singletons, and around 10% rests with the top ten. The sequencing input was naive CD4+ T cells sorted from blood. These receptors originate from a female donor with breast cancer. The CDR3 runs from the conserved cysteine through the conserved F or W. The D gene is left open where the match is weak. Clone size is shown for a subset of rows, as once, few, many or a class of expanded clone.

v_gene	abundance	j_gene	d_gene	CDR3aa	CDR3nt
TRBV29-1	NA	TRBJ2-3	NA	CSVEDRTTDTQYF	TGCAGCGTTGAAGATCGGACCACAGATACGCAGTATTTT
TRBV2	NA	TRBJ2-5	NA	CASSGETQYF	TGTGCCAGCAGTGGAGAGACCCAGTACTTC
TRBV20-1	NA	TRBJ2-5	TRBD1	CSAEPGQGRETQYF	TGCAGTGCTGAGCCGGGACAGGGGAGGGAGACCCAGTACTTC
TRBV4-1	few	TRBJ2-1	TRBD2	CASSRDVGTNSYNEQFF	TGCGCCAGCAGCCGTGACGTAGGGACTAACTCCTACAATGAGCAGTTCTTC
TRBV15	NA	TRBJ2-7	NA	CATSRVEGPHPYEQYF	TGTGCCACCAGCAGAGTTGAAGGTCCGCACCCCTACGAGCAGTACTTC
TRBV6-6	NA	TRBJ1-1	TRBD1	CASAYYPGQPNTEAFF	TGTGCCAGCGCCTACTACCCGGGACAGCCAAACACTGAAGCTTTCTTT
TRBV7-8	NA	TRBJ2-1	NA	CASSLARIGGEQFF	TGTGCCAGCAGCTTAGCCAGGATAGGGGGTGAGCAGTTCTTC
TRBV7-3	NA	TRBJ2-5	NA	CASSLGSGEETQYF	TGTGCCAGCAGCTTAGGGTCCGGTGAGGAGACCCAGTACTTC
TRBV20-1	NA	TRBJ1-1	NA	CSARNTFLNTEAFF	TGCAGTGCTCGGAATACCTTCTTGAACACTGAAGCTTTCTTT
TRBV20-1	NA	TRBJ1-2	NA	CSASQAGSYGYTF	TGCAGTGCTAGTCAAGCAGGGAGCTATGGCTACACCTTC
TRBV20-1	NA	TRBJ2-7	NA	CSASPMTDPYEQYF	TGCAGTGCTAGCCCCATGACGGACCCCTACGAGCAGTACTTC
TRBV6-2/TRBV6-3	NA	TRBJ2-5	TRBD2	CASRSVSGKQETQYF	TGTGCCAGCAGATCAGTAAGCGGGAAGCAAGAGACCCAGTACTTC
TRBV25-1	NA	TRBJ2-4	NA	CASIGLAKNIQYF	TGTGCCAGCATCGGGTTAGCCAAAAACATTCAGTACTTC
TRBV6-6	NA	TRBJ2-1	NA	CASSYLLGGNWWGPSNEQFF	TGTGCCAGCAGCTACTTATTGGGGGGCAATTGGTGGGGCCCGAGCAATGAGCAGTTCTTC
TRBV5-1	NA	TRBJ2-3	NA	CASSTRDRSDTQYF	TGCGCCAGCAGCACCCGAGACAGGTCAGATACGCAGTATTTT
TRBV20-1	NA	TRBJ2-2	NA	CSALDSTGVTGELFF	TGCAGTGCCCTGGATTCGACAGGAGTCACCGGGGAGCTGTTTTTT
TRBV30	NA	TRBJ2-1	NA	CAWRAVGNEQFF	TGTGCCTGGAGGGCTGTCGGGAATGAGCAGTTCTTC
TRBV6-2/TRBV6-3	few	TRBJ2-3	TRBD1	CASIYTGGAGDTQYF	TGTGCCAGCATCTATACAGGGGGCGCGGGAGATACGCAGTATTTT
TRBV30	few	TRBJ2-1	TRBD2	CAWRLAGGVEQFF	TGTGCCTGGAGGCTAGCGGGAGGGGTTGAGCAGTTCTTC
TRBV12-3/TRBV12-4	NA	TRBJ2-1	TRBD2	CASSLSSGRNNEQFF	TGTGCCAGCAGTTTATCTAGCGGGAGGAACAATGAGCAGTTCTTC
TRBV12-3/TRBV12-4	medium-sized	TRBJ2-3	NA	CASSLVRGTQYF	TGTGCCAGCAGTTTAGTTCGCGGGACGCAGTATTTT
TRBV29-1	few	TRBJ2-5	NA	CSVVQPEKETQYF	TGCAGCGTTGTACAACCAGAAAAAGAGACCCAGTACTTC
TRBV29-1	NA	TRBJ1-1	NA	CSAEGWAGRYTEAFF	TGCAGCGCCGAGGGTTGGGCAGGGAGGTACACTGAAGCTTTCTTT
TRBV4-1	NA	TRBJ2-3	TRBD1	CASSQEGTGQADTQYF	TGCGCCAGCAGCCAAGAAGGGACAGGGCAGGCAGATACGCAGTATTTT
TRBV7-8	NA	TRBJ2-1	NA	CASSSVSRVWVMTHNEQFF	TGTGCCAGCAGCTCAGTTTCCAGGGTCTGGGTTATGACGCACAATGAGCAGTTCTTC
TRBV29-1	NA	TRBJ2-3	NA	CSVVGGSTDTQYF	TGCAGCGTTGTCGGCGGGAGCACAGATACGCAGTATTTT
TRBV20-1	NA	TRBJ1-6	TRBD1	CSAWVGRNRGREYNSPLHF	TGCAGTGCCTGGGTGGGGCGAAACAGGGGGCGCGAGTATAATTCACCCCTCCACTTT
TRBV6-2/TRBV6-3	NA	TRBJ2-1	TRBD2	CASSMRSGVYNEQFF	TGTGCCAGCAGTATGCGGAGCGGGGTCTACAATGAGCAGTTCTTC